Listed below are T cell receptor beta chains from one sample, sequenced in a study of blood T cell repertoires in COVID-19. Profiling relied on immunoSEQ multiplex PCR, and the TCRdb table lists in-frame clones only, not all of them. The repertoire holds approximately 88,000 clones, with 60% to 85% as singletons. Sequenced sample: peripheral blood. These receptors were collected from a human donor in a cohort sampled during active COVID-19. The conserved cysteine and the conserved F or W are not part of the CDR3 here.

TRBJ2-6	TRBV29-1	SVRTGGAGANVLT
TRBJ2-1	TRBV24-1	ATDKDDRDHEQF
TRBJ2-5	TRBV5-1	ASSFVAGGGETQY
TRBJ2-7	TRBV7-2	ASSLAGTAWQEQY
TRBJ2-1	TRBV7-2	ASSLVMAGGLGNEQF
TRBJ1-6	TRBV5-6	ASSPGTSYNSPLH
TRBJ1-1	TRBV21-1	ASRTKTNPGQGLMNTEAF
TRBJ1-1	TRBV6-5	ASSPRQGMGTEAF
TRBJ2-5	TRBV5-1	ASSHETGPRETQY
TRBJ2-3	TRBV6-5	ASSYSPGAVTDTQY
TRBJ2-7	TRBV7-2	ASSPGRVYEQY
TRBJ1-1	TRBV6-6	ASNLITGRAEAF
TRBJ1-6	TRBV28	ASSPDMSPLH
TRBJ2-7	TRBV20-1	SARLPPEQY
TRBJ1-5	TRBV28	ASTPVSQPQH
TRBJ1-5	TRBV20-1	SASVQGRGQPQH
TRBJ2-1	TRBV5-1	ASSPGTSGANEQF
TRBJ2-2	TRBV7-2	ASSYRGTGELF
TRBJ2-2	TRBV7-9	ASSPSGRRAGELF
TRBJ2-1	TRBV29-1	SVENYGFNEQF
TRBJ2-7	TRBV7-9	ASSPPGGRQEQY
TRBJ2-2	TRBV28	ASGTYRGRAGELF